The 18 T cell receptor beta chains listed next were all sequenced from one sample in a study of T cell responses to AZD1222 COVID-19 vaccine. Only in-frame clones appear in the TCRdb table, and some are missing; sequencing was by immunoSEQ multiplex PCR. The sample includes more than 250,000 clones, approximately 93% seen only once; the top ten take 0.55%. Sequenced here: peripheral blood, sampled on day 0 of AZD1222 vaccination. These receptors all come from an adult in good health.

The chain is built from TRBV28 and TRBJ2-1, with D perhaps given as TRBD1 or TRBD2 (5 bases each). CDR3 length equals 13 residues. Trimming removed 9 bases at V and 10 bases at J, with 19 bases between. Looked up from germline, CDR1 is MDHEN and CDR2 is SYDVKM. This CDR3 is CASGIGTLPEQFF. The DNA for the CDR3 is TGTGCCAGTGGGATAGGGACCCTTCCCGAGCAGTTCTTC.

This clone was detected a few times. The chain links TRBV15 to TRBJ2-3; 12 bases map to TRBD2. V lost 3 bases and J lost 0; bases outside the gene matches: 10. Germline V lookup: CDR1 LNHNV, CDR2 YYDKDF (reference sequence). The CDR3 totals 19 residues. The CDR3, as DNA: TGTGCCACCAGCAGCCAGCTCGGACTAGCGGGGACTAGCACAGATACGCAGTATTTT. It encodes CATSSQLGLAGTSTDTQYF.

DNA for the CDR3: TGCGCCAGCGGAGAGGGACAGGGGGCGATTGAGCAGTTCTTC. Translating gives CASGEGQGAIEQFF. J is TRBJ2-1 and V is TRBV5-1; 12 bases match TRBD1. The trim removed 7 bases at V and 9 bases at J, leaving 8 bases unmatched. Germline V CDR1 and CDR2: SGHRS, YFSETQ. This CDR3 contains 14 residues.

DNA for the CDR3: TGTGCCAGCGTAGGACTCGTCCAAGAGACCCAGTACTTC. Residues: CASVGLVQETQYF. V usage is TRBV2 and J usage is TRBJ2-5, with TRBD2 as a possible D gene (5 bases). CDR3 length equals 13 residues. CDR1 SNHLY and CDR2 FYNNEI come from the germline V gene. The ends were cut back, 8 bases at V and 1 base at J, with 11 bases in the middle.

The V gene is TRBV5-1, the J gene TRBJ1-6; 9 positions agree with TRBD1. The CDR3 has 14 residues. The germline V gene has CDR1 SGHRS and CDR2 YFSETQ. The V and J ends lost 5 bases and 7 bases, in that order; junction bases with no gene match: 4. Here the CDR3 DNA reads TGCGCCAGCAGTGAGGGACAGGGCAATTCACCCCTCCACTTT. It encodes CASSEGQGNSPLHF. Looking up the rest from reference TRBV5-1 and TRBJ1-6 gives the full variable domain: KAGVTQTPRYLIKTRGQQVTLSCSPISGHRSVSWYQQTPGQGLQFLFEYFSETQRNKGNFPGRFSGRQFSNSRSEMNVSTLELGDSALYLCASSEGQGNSPLHFGNGTRLTVT.

DNA of the CDR3: TGTGCCAGCAGTTCCCGGGACAGCTACTACGAGCAGTACTTC. Translation: CASSSRDSYYEQYF. This chain joins TRBV2 and TRBJ2-7; 7 bases are shared with TRBD1. Trimming took 5 bases from V and 3 from J; bases not matched to a gene: 7. The CDR3 has 14 residues. Germline CDR1 reads SNHLY; CDR2 reads FYNNEI. Filled out from reference TRBV2 and TRBJ2-7, the complete variable domain reads EPEVTQTPSHQVTQMGQEVILRCVPISNHLYFYWYRQILGQKVEFLVSFYNNEISEKSEIFDDQFSVERPDGSNFTLKIRSTKLEDSAMYFCASSSRDSYYEQYFGPGTRLTVT.

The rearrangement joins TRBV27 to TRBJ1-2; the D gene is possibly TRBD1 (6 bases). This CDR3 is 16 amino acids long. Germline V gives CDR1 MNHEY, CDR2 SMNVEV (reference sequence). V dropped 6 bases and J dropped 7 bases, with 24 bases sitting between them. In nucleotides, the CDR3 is TGTGCCAGCAGACAAAACCGATACGGGCAGGGGCCTGGCTACACCTTC. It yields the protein CASRQNRYGQGPGYTF.

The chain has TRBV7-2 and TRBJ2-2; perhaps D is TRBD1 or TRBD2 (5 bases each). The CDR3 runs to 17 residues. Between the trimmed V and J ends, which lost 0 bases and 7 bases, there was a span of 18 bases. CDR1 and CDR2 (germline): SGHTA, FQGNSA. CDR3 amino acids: CASSLAGTLGSSGELFF. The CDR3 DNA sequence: TGTGCCAGCAGCTTAGCCGGGACCCTCGGCTCCAGCGGGGAGCTGTTTTTT.

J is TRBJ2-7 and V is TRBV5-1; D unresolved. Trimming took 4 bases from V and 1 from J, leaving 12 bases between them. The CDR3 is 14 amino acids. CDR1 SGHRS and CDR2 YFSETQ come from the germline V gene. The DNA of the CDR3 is TGCGCCAGCAGCCTGGTCGATGGGTCCTACGAGCAGTACTTC. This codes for CASSLVDGSYEQYF.

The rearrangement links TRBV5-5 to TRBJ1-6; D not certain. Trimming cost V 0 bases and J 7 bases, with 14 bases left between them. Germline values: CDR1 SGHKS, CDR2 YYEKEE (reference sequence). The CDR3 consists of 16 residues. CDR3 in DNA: TGTGCCAGCAGCTTGGGGGTCCCATCTGGGAATTCACCCCTCCACTTT. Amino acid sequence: CASSLGVPSGNSPLHF.

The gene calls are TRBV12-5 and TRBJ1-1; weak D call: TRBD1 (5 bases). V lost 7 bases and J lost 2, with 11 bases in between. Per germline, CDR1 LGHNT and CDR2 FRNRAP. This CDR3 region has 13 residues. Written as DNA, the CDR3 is TGTGCTAGTGCGCGACAGCCTAACACTGAAGCTTTCTTT. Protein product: CASARQPNTEAFF. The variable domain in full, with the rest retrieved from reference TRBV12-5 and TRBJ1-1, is DARVTQTPRHKVTEMGQEVTMRCQPILGHNTVFWYRQTMMQGLELLAYFRNRAPLDDSGMPKDRFSAEMPDATLATLKIQPSEPRDSAVYFCASARQPNTEAFFGQGTRLTVV.

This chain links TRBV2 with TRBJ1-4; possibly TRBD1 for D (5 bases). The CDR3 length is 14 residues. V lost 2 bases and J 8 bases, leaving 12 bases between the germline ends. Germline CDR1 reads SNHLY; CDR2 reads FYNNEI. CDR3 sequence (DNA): TGTGCCAGCAGTGAATTATCAGGGATGGAAAAACTGTTTTTT. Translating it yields CASSELSGMEKLFF.

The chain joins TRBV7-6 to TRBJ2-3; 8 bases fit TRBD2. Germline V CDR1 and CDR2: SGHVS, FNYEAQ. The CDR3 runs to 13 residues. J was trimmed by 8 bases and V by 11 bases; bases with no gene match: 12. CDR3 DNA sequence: TGTGCCTCCAGGGGAGCGGGGGTGGGTACGCAGTATTTT. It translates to CASRGAGVGTQYF.

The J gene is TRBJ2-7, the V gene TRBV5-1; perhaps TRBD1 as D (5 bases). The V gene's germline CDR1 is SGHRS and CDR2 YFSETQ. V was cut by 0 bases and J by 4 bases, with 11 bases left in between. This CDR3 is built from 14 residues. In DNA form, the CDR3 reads TGCGCCAGCAGCTTGGAGGCAGGGTTGTACGAGCAGTACTTC. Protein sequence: CASSLEAGLYEQYF.

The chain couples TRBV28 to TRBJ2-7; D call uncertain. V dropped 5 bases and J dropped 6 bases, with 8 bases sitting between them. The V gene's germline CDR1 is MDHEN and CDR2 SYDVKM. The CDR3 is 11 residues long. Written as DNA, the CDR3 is TGTGCCAGCAGTGCGTGGTCCGAGCAGTACTTC. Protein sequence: CASSAWSEQYF.

The CDR3 sequence: CASSEGGLYGYTF. CDR3 in DNA: TGTGCCAGCAGTGAAGGCGGCCTCTATGGCTACACCTTC. This rearrangement joins TRBV2 to TRBJ1-2; D not resolved. The germline CDR1 and CDR2 sequences are SNHLY and FYNNEI. The CDR3 sequence is 13 residues long. V was trimmed by 1 base and J by 4 bases, leaving 7 bases between them.

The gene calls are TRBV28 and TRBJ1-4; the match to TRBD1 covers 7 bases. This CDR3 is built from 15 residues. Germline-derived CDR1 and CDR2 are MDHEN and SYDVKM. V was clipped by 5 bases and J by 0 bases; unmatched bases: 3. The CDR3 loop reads CASSGTVTTNEKLFF. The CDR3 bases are TGTGCCAGCAGTGGGACAGTAACAACTAATGAAAAACTGTTTTTT.

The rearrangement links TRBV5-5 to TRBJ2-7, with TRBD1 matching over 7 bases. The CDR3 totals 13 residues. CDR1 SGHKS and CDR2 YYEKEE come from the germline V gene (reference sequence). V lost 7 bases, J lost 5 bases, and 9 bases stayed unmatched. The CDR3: CASARGQLDEQYF. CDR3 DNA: TGTGCCAGCGCGAGGGGGCAACTGGACGAGCAGTACTTC.